These 20 T cell receptor beta chains share one sample of origin, sequenced in a study of OX40 agonist ivuxolimab in advanced cancers. The data were produced by immunoSEQ multiplex PCR, yet TCRdb's version contains in-frame clones alone and is incomplete. Here the sample spans around 51,000 clones, 80% to 90% being singletons. The material was CD4+ or CD8+ T cells sorted from blood, obtained in a trial of the OX40 agonist ivuxolimab. All receptors come from an adult with an advanced solid tumor such as melanoma, head and neck, liver or kidney cancer.

The V and J genes are TRBV5-5 and TRBJ2-3; D is perhaps TRBD2 (5 bases). There are 17 residues in the CDR3. V was cut by 0 bases and J by 6 bases, with 20 bases left in between. CDR1 is SGHKS and CDR2 is YYEKEE in the germline V gene (reference sequence). CDR3 protein: CASSLGPSGSSGDTQYF. The CDR3 region has the DNA TGTGCCAGCAGCTTGGGACCAAGCGGCTCGTCGGGGGATACGCAGTATTTT.

This chain connects TRBV6-5 to TRBJ1-2; 8 positions agree with TRBD1. Unmatched junction bases numbered 6, after V lost 6 bases and J lost 6 bases. The V gene's germline CDR1 is MNHEY and CDR2 SVGAGI. The length of the CDR3 is 13 residues. CDR3 nucleotides: TGTGCCAGCAGCCCAGGGGGCGCGGATGGCTACACCTTC. Translation gives CASSPGGADGYTF.

V is TRBV11-2 and J is TRBJ2-7; possibly TRBD2 for D (7 bases). This CDR3 has 12 residues. Trimming removed 10 bases at V and 6 bases at J, with 16 bases between. From germline, CDR1 is SGHAT and CDR2 FQNNGV. The CDR3 bases are TGTGCCACCTCCTCGGGGGGCACCGAGCAGTACTTC. Its protein is CATSSGGTEQYF.

The V call is TRBV7-8, the J call TRBJ2-6, with 7 bases matching TRBD1. Germline V CDR1 and CDR2: SGHVS, FQNEAQ. The junction had 12 bases not matched to a gene; V was cut back by 0 bases and J by 1 base. This CDR3 spans 20 amino acids. The CDR3 DNA reads TGTGCCAGCAGCTTAGCGAGAACCGGGACAGAATTATCTGGGGCCAACGTCCTGACTTTC. It specifies CASSLARTGTELSGANVLTF.

This clone was detected a few times. The chain is built from TRBV6-1 and TRBJ2-7; tentative D call: TRBD1 (6 bases). This CDR3 is 14 amino acids long. The V gene's germline CDR1 is MNHNS and CDR2 SASEGT. V was shortened by 5 bases and J by 2 bases, with 13 bases between the two germline ends. The CDR3 DNA reads as TGTGCCAGCAGTAGGCAGGGGAGCGCCTACGAGCAGTACTTC. This encodes CASSRQGSAYEQYF.

This chain connects TRBV6-5 to TRBJ1-1; D ambiguous. V was cut by 5 bases and J by 3 bases, with 16 bases left in between. In germline, CDR1 is MNHEY, CDR2 SVGAGI. This CDR3 region has 15 residues. This CDR3 reads CASSRNQREDTEAFF. The CDR3 region has the DNA TGTGCCAGCAGTCGCAATCAGAGAGAGGACACTGAAGCTTTCTTT.

This clone occurred once. The V gene is TRBV27, the J gene TRBJ1-4; possibly TRBD1 for D (6 bases). Trimming removed 3 bases at V and 0 bases at J, with 17 bases between. The CDR3 runs 18 residues. The V gene's germline CDR1 is MNHEY and CDR2 SMNVEV (reference sequence). The CDR3, as DNA: TGTGCCAGCAGTTTTCTCACCGGGGGGGCCCCAACTAATGAAAAACTGTTTTTT. Its translation: CASSFLTGGAPTNEKLFF.

The chain recombines TRBV19 with TRBJ2-1; maybe TRBD2 (6 bases). Per the germline V gene, CDR1 is LNHDA and CDR2 is SQIVND (reference sequence). Trimming pared 1 base from V and 4 bases from J, leaving 11 bases between. The CDR3 is made up of 15 amino acids. CDR3 residues: CASSIGGSGYNEQFF. The CDR3 DNA sequence: TGTGCCAGTAGTATAGGTGGGAGCGGGTACAATGAGCAGTTCTTC.

This clone was counted only a few times. V and J are TRBV11-3 and TRBJ1-5; D is unresolved. Germline V gives CDR1 SGHNT, CDR2 YENEEA. Trimming took off 0 bases at V and 4 bases at J, with 1 base between the two ends. This CDR3 region has 12 residues. CDR3: CASSLENQPQHF. In DNA, the CDR3 is TGTGCCAGCAGCTTAGAGAATCAGCCCCAGCATTTT.

At least ten counts were recorded for this clone. The rearrangement joins TRBV7-6 to TRBJ2-7; tentative D call: TRBD1 (6 bases). Trimming removed 2 bases from V and 6 bases from J, with 17 bases in between. The CDR3 has 15 amino acids. Per the germline V gene, CDR1 is SGHVS and CDR2 is FNYEAQ. In nucleotides, the CDR3 is TGTGCCAGCAGCTTAAGAGGACAGACAAGGAGCGAGCAGTACTTC. Amino acid sequence: CASSLRGQTRSEQYF.

The chain uses TRBV9 and TRBJ2-1, with unresolved D. This CDR3 has 12 residues. Germline-derived CDR1 and CDR2 are SGDLS and YYNGEE. V dropped 3 bases and J dropped 2 bases, with 3 bases sitting between them. CDR3 amino acids: CASSGTYNEQFF. The CDR3 nucleotides are TGTGCCAGCAGCGGAACCTACAATGAGCAGTTCTTC. The entire variable domain, with the rest obtained from reference TRBV9 and TRBJ2-1, is as follows: DSGVTQTPKHLITATGQRVTLRCSPRSGDLSVYWYQQSLDQGLQFLIQYYNGEERAKGNILERFSAQQFPDLHSELNLSSLELGDSALYFCASSGTYNEQFFGPGTRLTVL.

V is TRBV6-5 and J is TRBJ1-1, with D maybe TRBD1 (6 bases). V lost 5 bases and J lost 10, with 14 bases in between. Germline V lookup: CDR1 MNHEY, CDR2 SVGAGI. CDR3 length: 12 residues. In DNA, the CDR3 is TGTGCCAGCAGTCTCCTGGGGGGGCGAGCTTTCTTT. This translates into CASSLLGGRAFF.

The gene calls are TRBV7-2 and TRBJ2-1, with TRBD2 identical over 8 bases. There are 15 residues in the CDR3. CDR1 and CDR2 (germline): SGHTA, FQGNSA. The ends lost 5 bases at V and 8 bases at J; junction bases unmatched: 11. Written as DNA, the CDR3 is TGTGCCAGCAGCCAGAGCGGGAGTGTTCGGGATGAGCAGTTCTTC. Encoded protein: CASSQSGSVRDEQFF.

This chain links TRBV7-9 with TRBJ1-1, with D hard to call. Germline V gene lookup returns CDR1 SEHNR and CDR2 FQNEAQ (reference sequence). The CDR3 loop spans 15 amino acids. Trimming pared 1 base from V and 2 bases from J, leaving 11 bases between. The CDR3 reads CASSLGLSHNTEAFF. The CDR3 nucleotides read TGTGCCAGCAGCTTAGGTCTGTCGCATAACACTGAAGCTTTCTTT.

CDR3 sequence: CASTWAEGTNEKLFF. In nucleotides, the CDR3 is TGTGCCAGCACCTGGGCGGAAGGGACTAATGAAAAACTGTTTTTT. The chain uses TRBV5-6 and TRBJ1-4; D not resolved. The CDR3 loop spans 15 amino acids. The V and J ends lost 6 bases and 2 bases respectively, with 14 bases between them. Germline V CDR1 and CDR2: SGHDT, YYEEEE.

The chain links TRBV27 to TRBJ2-1; 7 nucleotides agree with TRBD2. Germline V gene data show CDR1 as MNHEY and CDR2 as SMNVEV (reference sequence). The V and J ends lost 5 bases and 0 bases, in that order; junction bases with no gene match: 13. This CDR3 comprises 18 residues. The CDR3 DNA reads as TGTGCCAGCAGTCCGCCCGTCTTAGCGGGCAGCTCCTACAATGAGCAGTTCTTC. Its translation is CASSPPVLAGSSYNEQFF.

Worth noting for this clone: At the DNA level, this CDR3 is encoded by other sequences in the same sample as well. The chain joins TRBV6-5 to TRBJ1-5; D is uncertain. V was pared by 4 bases and J by 4 bases, with 5 bases between. Germline V gene sequence: CDR1 MNHEY, CDR2 SVGAGI. The CDR3 totals 12 residues. In DNA form, the CDR3 reads TGTGCCAGCAGTTCCCTTAATCAGCCCCAGCATTTT. Protein: CASSSLNQPQHF.

V gene TRBV6-5 combines with J gene TRBJ1-2; D perhaps matches TRBD1 (5 bases). The CDR3 length is 14 residues. Germline V gene lookup returns CDR1 MNHEY and CDR2 SVGAGI. The ends were cut back, 1 base at V and 4 bases at J, with 10 bases in the middle. The CDR3: CASSYYQGGYGYTF. The CDR3 nucleotides are TGTGCCAGCAGTTACTACCAGGGAGGCTATGGCTACACCTTC.

The J gene is TRBJ2-2, the V gene TRBV11-2; the D gene is possibly TRBD2 (5 bases). Germline V gene lookup returns CDR1 SGHAT and CDR2 FQNNGV. V was cut by 3 bases and J by 7 bases, with 6 bases left in between. This CDR3 region has 12 residues. This CDR3 is CASSFGNGELFF. For the CDR3, the DNA is TGTGCCAGCAGCTTCGGGAACGGGGAGCTGTTTTTT.

In this sample, this clone turned up once. V gene TRBV2 combines with J gene TRBJ1-2; 8 nucleotides match TRBD1. Germline V gene lookup returns CDR1 SNHLY and CDR2 FYNNEI. The CDR3 has 15 residues. Trimming cost V 5 bases and J 6 bases; bases outside gene matches: 11. CDR3 coding DNA: TGTGCCAGCAGTAGCCGTGGACAGGGACCGGATGGCTACACCTTC. Its translation: CASSSRGQGPDGYTF. Complete variable domain (other parts from reference TRBV2 and TRBJ1-2): EPEVTQTPSHQVTQMGQEVILRCVPISNHLYFYWYRQILGQKVEFLVSFYNNEISEKSEIFDDQFSVERPDGSNFTLKIRSTKLEDSAMYFCASSSRGQGPDGYTFGSGTRLTVV.